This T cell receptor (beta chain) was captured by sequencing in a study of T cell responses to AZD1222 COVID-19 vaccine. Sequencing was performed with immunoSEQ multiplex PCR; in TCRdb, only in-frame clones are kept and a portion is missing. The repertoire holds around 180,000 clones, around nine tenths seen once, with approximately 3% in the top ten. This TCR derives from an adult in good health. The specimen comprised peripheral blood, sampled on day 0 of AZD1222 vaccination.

The CDR3 loop reads CASSSMLGATYEQYF. The DNA for the CDR3 is TGTGCCAGCAGCTCTATGCTAGGGGCTACCTACGAGCAGTACTTC. This rearrangement joins TRBV7-7 to TRBJ2-7, with a weak D call TRBD1 (5 bases). V lost 4 bases and J lost 2, with 15 bases in between. CDR1 SSHAT and CDR2 FNYEAQ come from the germline V gene (reference sequence). The CDR3 is 15 amino acids.